This T cell receptor beta chain was identified during a study of T cell repertoires in cytomegalovirus infection. Whole-study findings and limits: The cumulative frequency of public TCR beta families distinguished individuals who carried CMV together with the relevant HLA.

Germline V gene sequence: CDR1 MNHNY, CDR2 SVGAGI (reference sequence). The V gene end was trimmed by 4 bases and the J gene end by 0 bases; junction bases not matched to a gene: 10. The CDR3 has 18 amino acids. This clonotype has a handful of counts. Its antigen is unidentified. TCRdb reprocessed the reads via MiXCR and lists one record per CDR3 protein. The table records 100,000 or so distinct CDR3 sequences, 23% of them present only once. The rearrangement joins TRBV6-6 to TRBJ1-5, with TRBD1 matching over 9 bases. Sequenced input: CD8+ T cells from PBMCs. The receptor's source is a human donor in good health (CMV status not recorded). Some clones in this sample may be carry-over from other donors' samples. The CDR3 is CASSSLRDRDISNQPQHF. For the CDR3, the DNA is TGTGCCAGCAGTTCGCTCCGGGACAGGGACATTAGCAATCAGCCCCAGCATTTT.